Listed below are T cell receptor beta chains from one sample, sequenced in a study of T cells in localized non-small cell lung cancer. Clones were read by immunoSEQ multiplex PCR, and TCRdb kept only the in-frame ones, dropping some. Here the sample spans almost 20,000 clones, approximately 90% being singletons. Sequenced material: peripheral blood, taken before any cancer treatment. These receptors all stem from a man aged 40 to 70 with stage I lung adenocarcinoma. CDR3s include the opening cysteine and the closing phenylalanine or tryptophan. The D gene is left open where the match is weak. Rows may omit the clone size; those that give it use once, few, many or a size class.

CDR3aa: CASSPSPGGGKNDEQYF
CDR3nt: TGTGCCAGCAGCCCATCCCCGGGTGGGGGTAAAAACGACGAGCAGTACTTC
j_gene: TRBJ2-7
d_gene: .
abundance: .
v_gene: TRBV13

CDR3aa: CAWNSGGGSTDTQYF
CDR3nt: TGTGCCTGGAACTCCGGAGGGGGGAGCACAGATACGCAGTATTTT
j_gene: TRBJ2-3
d_gene: .
abundance: .
v_gene: TRBV30

CDR3aa: CASSPTGKVQYF
CDR3nt: TGTGCCAGCAGTCCCACCGGGAAGGTGCAGTACTTC
j_gene: TRBJ2-7
d_gene: .
abundance: once
v_gene: TRBV2

CDR3aa: CASSLDRSIQYF
CDR3nt: TGTGCCAGCAGCTTAGACCGGTCCATTCAGTACTTC
j_gene: TRBJ2-4
d_gene: .
abundance: .
v_gene: TRBV7-2

CDR3aa: CASSHPDETYNEQFF
CDR3nt: TGTGCCAGCAGCCACCCTGATGAAACCTACAATGAGCAGTTCTTC
j_gene: TRBJ2-1
d_gene: .
abundance: .
v_gene: TRBV14

CDR3aa: CASNQRGSSYEQYF
CDR3nt: TGTGCCAGCAACCAGCGGGGGAGCTCCTACGAGCAGTACTTC
j_gene: TRBJ2-7
d_gene: TRBD2
abundance: .
v_gene: TRBV7-2

CDR3aa: CASGDRAGSQYF
CDR3nt: TGCGCCAGCGGGGACAGGGCGGGAAGTCAGTACTTC
j_gene: TRBJ2-4
d_gene: TRBD1
abundance: once
v_gene: TRBV10-1

CDR3aa: CASSEEPGHLNTEAFF
CDR3nt: TGCGCCAGCAGTGAGGAACCGGGACATCTGAACACTGAAGCTTTCTTT
j_gene: TRBJ1-1
d_gene: .
abundance: .
v_gene: TRBV10-1

CDR3aa: CASSLGDRSADTQYF
CDR3nt: TGTGCCAGCAGCCTCGGGGATCGGAGCGCAGATACGCAGTATTTT
j_gene: TRBJ2-3
d_gene: .
abundance: .
v_gene: TRBV11-3